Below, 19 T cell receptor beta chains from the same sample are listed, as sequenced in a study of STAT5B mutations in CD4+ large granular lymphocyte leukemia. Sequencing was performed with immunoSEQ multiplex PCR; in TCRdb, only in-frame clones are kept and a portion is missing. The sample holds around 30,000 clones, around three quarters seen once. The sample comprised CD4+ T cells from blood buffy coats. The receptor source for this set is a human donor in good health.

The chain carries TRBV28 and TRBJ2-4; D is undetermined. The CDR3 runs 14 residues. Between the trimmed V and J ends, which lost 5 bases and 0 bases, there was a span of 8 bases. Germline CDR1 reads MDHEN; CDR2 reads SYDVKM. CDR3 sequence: CASSPPRAKNIQYF. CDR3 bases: TGTGCCAGCAGTCCGCCTAGAGCCAAAAACATTCAGTACTTC.

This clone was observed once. This chain's CDR3 is CSVDRGRASKFF. The CDR3 DNA reads TGCAGCGTTGACCGAGGTCGGGCGAGTAAGTTCTTC. The chain carries TRBV29-1 and TRBJ2-1, with D hard to call. V shed 3 bases and J shed 14 bases, with 17 bases lying between them. The V gene's germline CDR1 is SQVTM and CDR2 ANQGSEA. This CDR3 has 12 amino acids.

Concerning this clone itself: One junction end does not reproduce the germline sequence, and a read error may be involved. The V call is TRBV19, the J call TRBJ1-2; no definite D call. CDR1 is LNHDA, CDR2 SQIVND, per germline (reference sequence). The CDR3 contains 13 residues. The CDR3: CASSTPVHRGSSF. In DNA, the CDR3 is TGTGCCAGTAGTACCCCGGTACACCGAGGGTCTAGCTTC. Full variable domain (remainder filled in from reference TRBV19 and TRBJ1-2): DGGITQSPKYLFRKEGQNVTLSCEQNLNHDAMYWYRQDPGQGLRLIYYSQIVNDFQKGDIAEGYSVSREKKESFPLTVTSAQKNPTAFYLCASSTPVHRGSSFGSGTRLTVV.

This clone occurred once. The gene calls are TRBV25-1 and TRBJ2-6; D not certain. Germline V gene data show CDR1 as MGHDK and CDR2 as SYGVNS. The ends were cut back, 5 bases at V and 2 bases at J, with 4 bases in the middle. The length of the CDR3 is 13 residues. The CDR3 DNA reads TGTGCCAGCAGTAAGGCTGGGGCCAACGTCCTGACTTTC. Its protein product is CASSKAGANVLTF.

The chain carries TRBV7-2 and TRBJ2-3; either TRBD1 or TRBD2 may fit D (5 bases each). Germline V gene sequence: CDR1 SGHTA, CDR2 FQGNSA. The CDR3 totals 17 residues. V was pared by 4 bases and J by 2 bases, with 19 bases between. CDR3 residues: CASSSGTTSRTTDTQYF. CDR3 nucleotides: TGTGCCAGCAGCTCCGGGACCACCTCCCGCACCACAGATACGCAGTATTTT.

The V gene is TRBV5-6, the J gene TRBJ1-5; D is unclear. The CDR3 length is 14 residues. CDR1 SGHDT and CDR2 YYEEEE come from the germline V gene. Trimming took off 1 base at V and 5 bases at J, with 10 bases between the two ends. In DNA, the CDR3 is TGTGCCAGCAGCTTGTATTTCGTAGATCAGCCCCAGCATTTT. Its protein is CASSLYFVDQPQHF.

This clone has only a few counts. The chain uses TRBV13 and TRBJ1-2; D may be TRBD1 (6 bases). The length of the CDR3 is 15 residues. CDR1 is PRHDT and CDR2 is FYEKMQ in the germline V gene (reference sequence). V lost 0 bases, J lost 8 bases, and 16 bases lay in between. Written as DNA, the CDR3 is TGTGCCAGCAGCTTAGGGCAGGGGACGTTTTTCGGCTACACCTTC. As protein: CASSLGQGTFFGYTF.

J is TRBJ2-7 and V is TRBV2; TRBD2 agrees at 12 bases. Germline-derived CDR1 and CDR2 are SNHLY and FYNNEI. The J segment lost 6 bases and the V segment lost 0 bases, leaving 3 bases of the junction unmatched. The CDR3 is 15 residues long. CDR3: CASSEAGLAGGEQYF. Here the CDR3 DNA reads TGTGCCAGCAGTGAAGCGGGACTAGCGGGCGGCGAGCAGTACTTC.

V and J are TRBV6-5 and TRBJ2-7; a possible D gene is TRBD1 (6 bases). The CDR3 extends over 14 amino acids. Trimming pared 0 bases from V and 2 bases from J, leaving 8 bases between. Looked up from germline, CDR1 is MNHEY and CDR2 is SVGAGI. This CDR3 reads CASSYSRDTYEQYF. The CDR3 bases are TGTGCCAGCAGTTACTCCCGGGACACCTACGAGCAGTACTTC.

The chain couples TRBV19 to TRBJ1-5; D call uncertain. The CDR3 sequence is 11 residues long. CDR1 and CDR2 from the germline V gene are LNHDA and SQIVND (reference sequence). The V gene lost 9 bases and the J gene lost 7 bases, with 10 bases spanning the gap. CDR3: CASGWKQPQHF. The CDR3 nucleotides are TGTGCCAGCGGGTGGAAGCAGCCCCAGCATTTT.

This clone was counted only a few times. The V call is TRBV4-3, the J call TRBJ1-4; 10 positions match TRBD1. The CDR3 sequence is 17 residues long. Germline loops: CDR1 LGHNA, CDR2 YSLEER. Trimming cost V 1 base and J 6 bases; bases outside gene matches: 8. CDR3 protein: CASSQVPPGTGDEKLFF. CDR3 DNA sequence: TGCGCCAGCAGCCAAGTGCCCCCCGGGACAGGGGATGAAAAACTGTTTTTT.

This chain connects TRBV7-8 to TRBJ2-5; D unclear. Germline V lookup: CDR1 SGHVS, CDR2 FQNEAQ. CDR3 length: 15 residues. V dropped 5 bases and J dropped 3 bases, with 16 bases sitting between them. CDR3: CASSGQAGLEETQYF. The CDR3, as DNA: TGTGCCAGCAGCGGTCAGGCTGGGTTAGAAGAGACCCAGTACTTC.

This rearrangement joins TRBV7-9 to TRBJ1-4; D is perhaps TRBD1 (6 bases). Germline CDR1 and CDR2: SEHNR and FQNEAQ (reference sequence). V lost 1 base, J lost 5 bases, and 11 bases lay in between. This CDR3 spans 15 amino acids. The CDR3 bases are TGTGCCAGCAGCTTAGGAGACAGGAGCAATGAAAAACTGTTTTTT. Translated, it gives CASSLGDRSNEKLFF.

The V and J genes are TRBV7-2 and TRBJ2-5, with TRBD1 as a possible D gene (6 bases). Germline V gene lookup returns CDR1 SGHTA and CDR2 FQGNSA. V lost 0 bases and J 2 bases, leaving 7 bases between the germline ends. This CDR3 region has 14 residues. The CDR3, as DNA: TGTGCCAGCAGCTTAGCGGGGACACAAGAGACCCAGTACTTC. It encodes CASSLAGTQETQYF.

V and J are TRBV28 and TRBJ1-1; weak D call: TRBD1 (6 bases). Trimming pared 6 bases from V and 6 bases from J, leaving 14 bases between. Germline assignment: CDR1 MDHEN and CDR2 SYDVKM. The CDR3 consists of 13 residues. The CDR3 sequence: CASREGGISEAFF. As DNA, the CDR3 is TGTGCCAGCAGGGAGGGGGGGATATCTGAAGCTTTCTTT.

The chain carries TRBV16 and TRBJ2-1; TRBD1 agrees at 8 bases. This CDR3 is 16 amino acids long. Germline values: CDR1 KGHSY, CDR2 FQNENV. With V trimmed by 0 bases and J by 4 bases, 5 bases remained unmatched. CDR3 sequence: CASSQSARGLYNEQFF. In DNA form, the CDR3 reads TGTGCCAGCAGCCAATCCGCCAGGGGGCTTTACAATGAGCAGTTCTTC.

CDR3 sequence reads: CASSPRQGIVTQYF. DNA for the CDR3: TGTGCCAGCTCACCGCGCCAGGGAATAGTGACCCAGTACTTC. The chain uses TRBV18 and TRBJ2-5; perhaps TRBD1 as D (5 bases). From germline, CDR1 is KGHSH and CDR2 LQKENI. The CDR3 runs 14 residues. The V end lost 3 bases, the J end lost 7 bases, and 15 bases lay between the germline ends.

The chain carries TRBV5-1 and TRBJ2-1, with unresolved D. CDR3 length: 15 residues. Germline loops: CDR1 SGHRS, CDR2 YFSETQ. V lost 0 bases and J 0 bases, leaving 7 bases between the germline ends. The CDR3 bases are TGCGCCAGCAGCTTGGAGCAGAGCTCCTACAATGAGCAGTTCTTC. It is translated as CASSLEQSSYNEQFF.

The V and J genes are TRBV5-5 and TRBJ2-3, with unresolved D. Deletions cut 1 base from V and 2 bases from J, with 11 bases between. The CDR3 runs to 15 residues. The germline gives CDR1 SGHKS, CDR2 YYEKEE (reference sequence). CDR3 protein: CASSLTHYYTDTQYF. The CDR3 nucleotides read TGTGCCAGCAGCTTGACTCACTACTACACAGATACGCAGTATTTT.